The 24 T cell receptor beta chains below were found in one sample sequenced in a study of neurological immune-mediated disorders. TCRdb independently ran MiXCR on the 5' RACE reads; one entry per CDR3 protein. The profile shows under 80,000 distinct CDR3 sequences, 3.5% to 5% of them singletons. The specimen was PBMCs. The origin of the receptors is a man aged 30 to 45 with multiple sclerosis.

This clonotype occurred a few times. V usage is TRBV20-1 and J usage is TRBJ2-1; possible D gene TRBD2, 5 bases. V was clipped by 2 bases and J by 7 bases, with 12 bases between them. Per the germline V gene, CDR1 is DFQATT and CDR2 is SNEGSKA (reference sequence). The CDR3 loop spans 13 amino acids. CDR3 nucleotides: TGCAGTGCTAGACTGGTGACGGGAAATGAGCAGTTCTTC. Its translation: CSARLVTGNEQFF.

This clonotype has ten or more counts. The rearrangement uses TRBV24-1 and TRBJ2-3; 10 bases are shared with TRBD2. The CDR3 sequence is 14 residues long. Per germline, CDR1 KGHDR and CDR2 SFDVKD. V shed 9 bases, J shed 6 bases, and the junction held 8 bases outside the gene matches. DNA for the CDR3: TGTGCCACCGCCGTAGCGGGGGGATCGGATACGCAGTATTTT. Amino acid sequence: CATAVAGGSDTQYF.

This clonotype was recorded many times. The rearrangement joins TRBV4-1 to TRBJ2-2; 9 positions match TRBD1. Germline-derived CDR1 and CDR2 are MGHRA and YSYEKL. The CDR3 is 17 residues long. J lost 1 base, V lost 1 base, and 4 bases had no gene match. CDR3 sequence: CASSQVRQGGNTGELFF. CDR3 in DNA: TGCGCCAGCAGCCAAGTGCGACAGGGGGGGAACACCGGGGAGCTGTTTTTT.

This chain joins TRBV20-1 and TRBJ2-3; 8 bases map to TRBD2. The CDR3 length is 16 residues. Losses at the gene ends were 2 bases for V and 2 bases for J; bases not matched to a gene: 9. The V gene's germline CDR1 is DFQATT and CDR2 SNEGSKA (reference sequence). The chain's CDR3 is CSARRTGGGSTDTQYF. CDR3 sequence (DNA): TGCAGTGCTAGACGAACGGGCGGGGGGTCCACAGATACGCAGTATTTT.

This clonotype showed up many times. The chain employs TRBV3-1 and TRBJ2-2, with D hard to call. CDR1 LGHDT and CDR2 YNNKEL come from the germline V gene (reference sequence). The V end was cut by 0 bases, the J end by 8 bases, with 4 bases between. This CDR3 is 12 amino acids long. DNA of the CDR3: TGTGCCAGCAGCCAAGATGGGGGGGAGCTGTTTTTT. Its translation: CASSQDGGELFF.

In regard to this clonotype: A clone one base away is much larger, so this may be a read error. The CDR3 loop reads CASSPTQNTEALF. For the CDR3, the DNA is TGTGCCAGCAGCCCAACCCAGAACACTGAAGCTCTCTTT. The chain links TRBV7-9 to TRBJ1-1; D not certain. This CDR3 has 13 amino acids. CDR1 is SEHNR and CDR2 is FQNEAQ in the germline V gene (reference sequence).

This clonotype turned up a few times. The junction and the germline gene differ at one end; a read error may be behind it. The chain links TRBV7-9 to TRBJ2-5, with D perhaps TRBD1 or TRBD2 (5 bases each). Germline V CDR1 and CDR2: SEHNR, FQNEAQ (reference sequence). This CDR3 comprises 16 residues. In DNA form, the CDR3 reads TGTGCCAGCAGTTTAGCCGGGACGGGCAAACAAGAGACCCAGTACTTC. It encodes CASSLAGTGKQETQYF.

This clonotype was found many times. This rearrangement joins TRBV29-1 to TRBJ2-7; D is perhaps TRBD1 or TRBD2 (5 bases each). Per the germline V gene, CDR1 is SQVTM and CDR2 is ANQGSEA. Trimming cost V 1 base and J 0 bases, with 16 bases left between them. The CDR3 is made up of 16 amino acids. Here the CDR3 reads CSVEVARDGDSYEQYF. As DNA, the CDR3 is TGCAGCGTTGAAGTTGCGAGGGACGGGGACTCCTACGAGCAGTACTTC.

This clonotype was recorded at least ten times. CDR3 sequence reads: CSVLGLNTEAFF. CDR3 DNA: TGCAGCGTTCTGGGCCTGAACACTGAAGCTTTCTTT. The chain recombines TRBV29-1 with TRBJ1-1; D is unclear. The CDR3 has 12 residues. From germline, CDR1 is SQVTM and CDR2 ANQGSEA. With 5 bases removed from V and 0 bases from J, the gap between germline ends came to 7 bases.

This clonotype came up many times. The V and J genes are TRBV4-3 and TRBJ1-1; D gene ambiguous. Per the germline V gene, CDR1 is LGHNA and CDR2 is YSLEER. This CDR3 spans 14 amino acids. Trimming took 0 bases from V and 2 from J, leaving 7 bases between them. CDR3 in DNA: TGCGCCAGCAGCCAAGATTGGCGTAACACTGAAGCTTTCTTT. It codes for CASSQDWRNTEAFF.

This clonotype was counted at least ten times. The rearrangement uses TRBV2 and TRBJ2-1; no clear D. Per the germline V gene, CDR1 is SNHLY and CDR2 is FYNNEI. The CDR3 length is 13 residues. The ends were cut back, 3 bases at V and 15 bases at J, with 18 bases in the middle. The CDR3 nucleotides are TGTGCCAGCAGTGATCTAGTGGACCTTGGGCCGTTCTTC. Its protein product is CASSDLVDLGPFF.

This clonotype was detected many times. V gene TRBV7-9 combines with J gene TRBJ1-1, with 8 bases that match TRBD1. Per germline, CDR1 SEHNR and CDR2 FQNEAQ (reference sequence). V gave up 4 bases and J gave up 3 bases; unmatched junction bases: 13. The CDR3 runs to 17 residues. This CDR3 reads CASSSSLDRGQHTEAFF. The CDR3, as DNA: TGTGCCAGCAGCTCCTCATTAGACAGGGGCCAGCACACTGAAGCTTTCTTT.

A remark on this clonotype: A read error may be the cause here, since a much bigger clone is one base away. This sequence joins TRBV7-2 and TRBJ1-2, with a weak D call TRBD1 (5 bases). The germline V gene has CDR1 SGHTA and CDR2 FQGNSA. Trimming took 6 bases from V and 11 from J, leaving 13 bases between them. This CDR3 has 11 residues. The CDR3 spells CASRLMGPYTF. The CDR3 coding sequence is TGTGCCAGCAGATTAATGGGACCATACACCTTC. Looking up the rest from reference TRBV7-2 and TRBJ1-2 gives the full variable domain: GAGVSQSPSNKVTEKGKDVELRCDPISGHTALYWYRQSLGQGLEFLIYFQGNSAPDKSGLPSDRFSAERTGGSVSTLTIQRTQQEDSAVYLCASRLMGPYTFGSGTRLTVV.

This clonotype was seen ten or more times. This chain links TRBV10-3 with TRBJ2-5, with 9 bases fitting TRBD1. The trim removed 2 bases at V and 0 bases at J, leaving 7 bases unmatched. Germline assignment: CDR1 ENHRY and CDR2 SYGVKD. The CDR3 runs 17 residues. Here the CDR3 DNA reads TGTGCCATCAGTGAGCCGGGACAGGGACCCTACCAAGAGACCCAGTACTTC. As protein: CAISEPGQGPYQETQYF.

Sample share makes this clonotype medium-sized. The chain recombines TRBV7-9 with TRBJ2-1; D might be TRBD1 or TRBD2, each matching 6 bases. The CDR3 runs to 16 residues. Trimming left V 5 bases short and J 8 bases short, with 22 bases between. The germline V gene has CDR1 SEHNR and CDR2 FQNEAQ (reference sequence). CDR3 nucleotide sequence: TGTGCCAGCAGCCCCGGCGGGGACACCTTTAGGTATGAGCAGTTCTTC. This gives the protein CASSPGGDTFRYEQFF.

This clonotype was counted at least ten times. Here the CDR3 reads CASSFWGQTNEKLFF. In nucleotides, the CDR3 is TGTGCCAGCAGCTTTTGGGGGCAGACTAATGAAAAACTGTTTTTT. The chain carries TRBV7-9 and TRBJ1-4; D is perhaps TRBD1 (6 bases). V dropped 3 bases and J dropped 2 bases, with 10 bases sitting between them. Germline V gene sequence: CDR1 SEHNR, CDR2 FQNEAQ (reference sequence). The CDR3 length is 15 residues.

This clonotype appeared many times. The genes are TRBV7-2 and TRBJ1-3, with D uncertain. V was shortened by 3 bases and J by 0 bases, with 12 bases between the two germline ends. The CDR3 is 16 amino acids. Looked up from germline, CDR1 is SGHTA and CDR2 is FQGNSA. CDR3 residues: CASSFSGTTSGNTIYF. The CDR3 bases are TGTGCCAGCAGCTTTAGTGGCACGACCTCTGGAAACACCATATATTTT.

Many counts were recorded for this clonotype. J is TRBJ2-5 and V is TRBV5-1; no clear D. This CDR3 spans 15 amino acids. V shed 2 bases and J shed 6 bases, with 17 bases lying between them. Germline lookup yields CDR1 SGHRS and CDR2 YFSETQ. DNA for the CDR3: TGCGCCAGCAGCTTAGACTCGGGCCCCTCGAAGACCCAGTACTTC. Encoded protein: CASSLDSGPSKTQYF.

This clonotype was observed at least ten times. The V gene is TRBV20-1, the J gene TRBJ2-5; no firm D call. The CDR3 length is 13 residues. Trimming removed 2 bases from V and 3 bases from J, with 10 bases in between. Germline V gene data show CDR1 as DFQATT and CDR2 as SNEGSKA (reference sequence). In DNA, the CDR3 is TGCAGTGCTAGACGGATCCTAAAAGAGACCCAGTACTTC. It is translated as CSARRILKETQYF.

This clonotype was seen repeatedly, ten times or more. V usage is TRBV3-1 and J usage is TRBJ2-3; 8 bases are shared with TRBD2. With 4 bases clipped from V and 4 bases from J, the junction kept 4 bases outside the gene matches. The germline V gene encodes CDR1 LGHDT and CDR2 YNNKEL (reference sequence). This CDR3 comprises 14 residues. The CDR3 DNA reads as TGTGCCAGCAGCCTTCGGGAGGGATCAGATACGCAGTATTTT. It encodes CASSLREGSDTQYF.

This clonotype has at least ten counts. The genes are TRBV20-1 and TRBJ2-1, with a weak D call TRBD1 (5 bases). CDR3 length equals 13 residues. The germline V gene has CDR1 DFQATT and CDR2 SNEGSKA (reference sequence). Trimming removed 3 bases from V and 3 bases from J, with 9 bases in between. The CDR3 sequence: CSASEGDYNEQFF. The CDR3 DNA is TGCAGTGCTAGTGAAGGGGACTACAATGAGCAGTTCTTC.

Ten or more counts support this clonotype. V gene TRBV6-5 combines with J gene TRBJ1-5; a possible D gene is TRBD1 (5 bases). The germline CDR1 and CDR2 sequences are MNHEY and SVGAGI. The CDR3 totals 14 residues. The V and J ends lost 5 bases and 3 bases respectively, with 11 bases between them. In nucleotides, the CDR3 is TGTGCCAGCAGTCCGGGGACCACCAATCAGCCCCAGCATTTT. It encodes CASSPGTTNQPQHF.

This clonotype was detected only a few times. It is likely a read error, because the conserved phenylalanine at the end of the CDR3 is missing. V is TRBV6-2 or TRBV6-3 and J is TRBJ2-5; D is uncertain. This CDR3 has 14 residues. V was pared by 5 bases and J by 1 base, with 11 bases between. Germline V gives CDR1 MNHEY, CDR2 SVGEGT. The CDR3 coding sequence is TGTGCCAGCAGTGAAACGGCGGTCCAAGAGACCCAGTACTTA. Amino acid sequence: CASSETAVQETQYL.

This clonotype was seen only a few times. A single base separates this from a much larger clone, so it may be a read error. This chain connects TRBV7-9 to TRBJ1-2; no clear D. Between the trimmed V and J ends, which lost 4 bases and 4 bases, there was a span of 10 bases. The germline V gene encodes CDR1 SEHNR and CDR2 FQNEAQ (reference sequence). CDR3 length equals 13 residues. The CDR3 loop is CASSSEGIYGYTF. In DNA, the CDR3 is TGTGCCAGCAGCTCGGAAGGGATCTATGGCTACACCTTC.